Listed here are 9 T cell receptor beta chains from one sample, sequenced in a study of vaccination and CD4 T cells after COVID-19. The sample's treatment: roughly 11-day PBMC culture with coronavirus spike peptide pools or control peptides (ViraFEST assay). No antigen has been assigned to these receptors. Researchers used the Oncomine TCR Beta short-read assay to sequence DNA from cultured CD4+ T cells. Using its own MiXCR run on the PCR reads, TCRdb lists one record per CDR3 protein. The sample records about 7,800 distinct CDR3 sequences, roughly 60% being singletons. Sequenced: CD4+ T cells from blood, cultured in vitro. The origin of the receptors is a human donor who had recovered from COVID-19.

In its sample, this clonotype was seen a few times. The rearrangement joins TRBV11-1 to TRBJ1-1; 8 bases align to TRBD1. The ends lost 2 bases at V and 5 bases at J; junction bases unmatched: 7. The CDR3 covers 15 residues. CDR1 is SGHAT, CDR2 FQDESV, per germline (reference sequence). The CDR3 protein is CASSLLSGGSTEAFF. CDR3 sequence (DNA): TGTGCCAGCAGCTTACTATCAGGGGGCAGTACTGAAGCTTTCTTT.

This clonotype was detected only once. The chain recombines TRBV20-1 with TRBJ2-3; the match to TRBD2 covers 7 bases. V was pared by 3 bases and J by 3 bases, with 6 bases of the junction left unmatched. CDR3 size: 14 residues. The germline CDR1 and CDR2 sequences are DFQATT and SNEGSKA (reference sequence). The CDR3 DNA sequence: TGCAGTGCTAGTCGGACTAGTCTAACAGATACGCAGTATTTT. Translated: CSASRTSLTDTQYF.

The V gene is TRBV11-2, the J gene TRBJ1-2; 10 bases fit TRBD1. From germline, CDR1 is SGHAT and CDR2 FQNNGV. CDR3 length: 15 amino acids. V shed 6 bases and J 2 bases; nucleotides not matched to a gene: 6. The CDR3, as DNA: TGTGCCAGCAGATACGACAGGGGGCGAAACTATGGCTACACCTTC. It specifies CASRYDRGRNYGYTF.

The chain recombines TRBV7-3 with TRBJ1-1; D is possibly TRBD1 (5 bases). Germline V gives CDR1 SGHTA, CDR2 FQGTGA. Trimming stripped 3 bases from V and 5 bases from J, with 13 bases between. The CDR3 length is 14 residues. The CDR3 nucleotides are TGTGCCAGCAGCTTGAGGGGCCTTAGAACTGAAGCTTTCTTT. Translating it yields CASSLRGLRTEAFF.

This chain joins TRBV20-1 and TRBJ1-2; D is uncertain. The V end was cut by 3 bases, the J end by 7 bases, with 21 bases between. Germline V gene lookup returns CDR1 DFQATT and CDR2 SNEGSKA (reference sequence). This CDR3 is built from 15 residues. For the CDR3, the DNA is TGCAGTGCTAGTCGAGGGAATATTCAGCAAAGTGGCTACACCTTC. It encodes CSASRGNIQQSGYTF.

This chain uses TRBV7-2 with TRBJ2-3, with 8 bases identical to TRBD2. Trimming at V came to 4 bases and at J to 0 bases, leaving 18 bases not matched to a gene. The CDR3 contains 20 residues. The germline CDR1 and CDR2 sequences are SGHTA and FQGNSA. CDR3 loop: CASSSDGLAGFHFSTDTQYF. The CDR3 DNA is TGTGCCAGCAGCTCGGACGGGTTAGCGGGATTCCATTTTAGCACAGATACGCAGTATTTT.

The rearrangement links TRBV15 to TRBJ2-1, with 8 positions matching TRBD2. The CDR3 is 16 amino acids. CDR1 is LNHNV and CDR2 is YYDKDF in the germline V gene (reference sequence). V lost 5 bases, J lost 1 base, and 7 bases stayed unmatched. CDR3 amino acids: CATSSRAGVSYNEQFF. The CDR3 nucleotides are TGTGCCACCAGCTCGCGAGCGGGGGTTTCCTACAATGAGCAGTTCTTC.

The chain joins TRBV20-1 to TRBJ1-1; D may be TRBD1 (5 bases). Trimming took 0 bases from V and 7 from J, leaving 12 bases between them. The germline V gene has CDR1 DFQATT and CDR2 SNEGSKA (reference sequence). The CDR3 consists of 13 residues. Written as DNA, the CDR3 is TGCAGTGCTAGAGATCCAGGGAGGGGTGAAGCTTTCTTT. As protein: CSARDPGRGEAFF.

This chain connects TRBV2 to TRBJ2-7, with D perhaps matching TRBD2 (6 bases). The ends were cut back, 6 bases at V and 7 bases at J, with 16 bases in the middle. This CDR3 region has 13 residues. Germline CDR1 reads SNHLY; CDR2 reads FYNNEI. CDR3 protein: CASRATRGWEQYF. The CDR3 coding sequence is TGTGCCAGCAGGGCGACTAGGGGTTGGGAGCAGTACTTC.